Described below is a single T cell receptor (beta chain) sequence and its context. The CDR3 length is 13 residues. Trimming left V 4 bases short and J 1 base short, with 10 bases between. In germline, CDR1 is SQVTM, CDR2 ANQGSEA. The data were obtained in a study of blood T cell repertoires in COVID-19. Study information: Some COVID-19 samples were acute and others convalescent; all came from the United States, Italy and Spain.

Generated by immunoSEQ multiplex PCR, the TCRdb table keeps only in-frame clones and is missing some. The table includes about 120,000 clones, nearly 90% detected once. The source material was peripheral blood. This chain uses TRBV29-1 with TRBJ2-5; a possible D gene is TRBD2 (6 bases). This sequence originates from a woman in her fifties or sixties with COVID-19, enrolled during active disease. CDR3 sequence: CSVAGTGQETQYF. The CDR3 DNA reads as TGCAGCGTTGCGGGGACTGGCCAAGAGACCCAGTACTTC.